These 25 T cell receptor beta chains came from one sample sequenced in a study of tumor-infiltrating lymphocytes in primary liver carcinoma. Co-extraction of both nucleic acids (RNA and DNA) used about 19-33 mg of unsorted bulk tissue. Total RNA (around 510 ng) served as template for TCR beta cDNA synthesis primed by a constant-region primer. What produced the TCR beta libraries was three nested multiplex PCR rounds using slightly modified ARM-PCR. The opening two PCR rounds, about 11 cycles each, paired TRBV1-TRBV30 forward primers with a C-beta reverse primer. One entry per CDR3 protein, called by TCRdb with MiXCR from the multiplex PCR reads. The sample carries approximately 100,000 distinct CDR3 sequences, about 67% recorded once. Source material: liver tumor tissue from sampling region 2. Subset noted: tumor region T2, inferior pole. The source is a woman aged 60-75 years with primary liver carcinoma and hepatitis B virus infection.

Worth noting for this clonotype: An end of the junction does not agree with germline; a read error may underlie this. The chain employs TRBV6-1 and TRBJ2-7; 10 bases are shared with TRBD1. CDR1 and CDR2 (germline): MNHNS, SASEGT. The CDR3 runs 16 residues. CDR3 nucleotide sequence: TGTGTCAGCAGCGGCCAAGACAGGGGGCTGCGTTACGAGCAGTACTTC. It specifies CVSSGQDRGLRYEQYF.

This clonotype was recorded a few times. A clone one base away is much larger, so this may be a read error. The rearrangement links TRBV6-5 to TRBJ2-1; weak D call: TRBD1 (5 bases). The ends were cut back, 4 bases at V and 6 bases at J, with 7 bases in the middle. The CDR3 contains 12 residues. Germline CDR1 MNHEY, CDR2 SVGAGI. The CDR3 reads CASSSRGNEQFF. The CDR3 nucleotides are TGTGCCAGCAGTTCAAGGGGCAATGAGCAGTTCTTC.

As for this clonotype: The CDR3 end shows no conserved phenylalanine or tryptophan, and so a read error is likely. This chain joins TRBV7-9 and TRBJ1-6, with D unclear. The CDR3 covers 13 residues. Between the trimmed V and J ends, which lost 3 bases and 8 bases, there was a span of 8 bases. Germline assignment: CDR1 SEHNR and CDR2 FQNEAQ (reference sequence). DNA of the CDR3: TGTGCCAGCAGCTTTGCGGTTGATTCACCCCTCCACCTT. Its translation: CASSFAVDSPLHL.

For this clonotype: Germline is not matched at one junction end, which may reflect a read error. The chain employs TRBV6-2 or TRBV6-3 and TRBJ2-7; TRBD2 is a possible D gene (5 bases). Germline loops: CDR1 MNHEY, CDR2 SVGEGT. The CDR3 is 13 amino acids. The DNA of the CDR3 is TGTGCCAGCAGTTACCTGCGGGCGTACGAACAGCACTTC. Amino acids: CASSYLRAYEQHF.

The chain employs TRBV6-5 and TRBJ2-2; 8 bases are a match to TRBD2. CDR1 and CDR2 (germline): MNHEY, SVGAGI. The CDR3 totals 16 residues. V was pared by 6 bases and J by 7 bases, with 13 bases of the junction left unmatched. The CDR3 loop is CASRFGLAGSVGELFF. The CDR3 DNA sequence: TGTGCCAGCAGATTCGGCCTAGCGGGTTCTGTCGGGGAGCTGTTTTTT.

This clonotype appeared a few times. The chain is built from TRBV30 and TRBJ1-2; no clear D. Germline CDR1 GTSNPN, CDR2 SVGIG (reference sequence). Trimming removed 2 bases from V and 1 base from J, with 8 bases in between. The CDR3 is made up of 13 amino acids. The CDR3 reads CAWSQDLNYGYTF. DNA of the CDR3: TGTGCCTGGAGTCAGGACCTTAACTATGGCTACACCTTC.

This clonotype was recorded once. Possible read error: a much larger clone is one base away. This sequence joins TRBV7-8 and TRBJ2-1; D remains unclear. The germline CDR1 and CDR2 sequences are SGHVS and FQNEAQ. The CDR3 sequence is 15 residues long. CDR3 coding DNA: TGTGCCAGGAGCTTCGAAGGGCGTTCCTACAATGAGCAGTTCTTC. It translates to CARSFEGRSYNEQFF.

Remarks on this clonotype: An end of the junction differs from the germline gene, which may be a read error. The chain carries TRBV11-2 and TRBJ2-1; 9 bases align to TRBD2. Germline CDR1 and CDR2: SGHAT and FQNNGV. The CDR3 extends over 13 amino acids. The CDR3 sequence is CTSSWTSVAEQFF. CDR3 sequence (DNA): TGTACCAGCAGTTGGACTAGCGTGGCAGAGCAGTTCTTC.

Concerning this clonotype: Sequence at one end of the junction differs from germline and may be a read error. The chain is built from TRBV11-2 and TRBJ2-2; D remains ambiguous. Germline CDR1 is SGHAT and CDR2 is FQNNGV. CDR3 size: 13 residues. CDR3 sequence: CAISLDRTRELFF. CDR3 sequence (DNA): TGTGCCATCAGCTTAGATAGAACTAGGGAGCTGTTTTTT.

The J gene is TRBJ1-5, the V gene TRBV28, with no clear D. The germline V gene encodes CDR1 MDHEN and CDR2 SYDVKM. The length of the CDR3 is 15 residues. With 8 bases removed from V and 7 bases from J, the gap between germline ends came to 21 bases. The CDR3 here is CASAFVTGGYQPQHF. The CDR3 DNA reads TGTGCCAGCGCATTCGTAACGGGCGGATACCAGCCCCAGCATTTT. Full variable domain (rest looked up from reference TRBV28 and TRBJ1-5): DVKVTQSSRYLVKRTGEKVFLECVQDMDHENMFWYRQDPGLGLRLIYFSYDVKMKEKGDIPEGYSVSREKKERFSLILESASTNQTSMYLCASAFVTGGYQPQHFGDGTRLSIL.

Concerning this clonotype: A much larger clone differs by one base, so this may be a read error. The chain uses TRBV12-3 or TRBV12-4 and TRBJ2-7; D gene unclear. CDR3 length: 13 amino acids. V lost 2 bases and J 4 bases, leaving 9 bases between the germline ends. CDR3 DNA sequence: TGTGCCAGCAGTTTAAGGCGGAAGTACGAGCAGTACTTC. It translates to CASSLRRKYEQYF.

There are many counts of this clonotype. V is TRBV28 and J is TRBJ2-5, with 9 bases lining up with TRBD1. With 6 bases clipped from V and 5 bases from J, the junction kept 10 bases outside the gene matches. This CDR3 contains 15 residues. Germline lookup yields CDR1 MDHEN and CDR2 SYDVKM. The CDR3 sequence is CASRTRQGGVETQYF. For the CDR3, the DNA is TGTGCCAGCAGGACAAGACAGGGGGGGGTGGAGACCCAGTACTTC.

The chain recombines TRBV28 with TRBJ1-2, with D perhaps matching TRBD1 (5 bases). This CDR3 region has 16 residues. Trimming took off 2 bases at V and 8 bases at J, with 21 bases between the two ends. From germline, CDR1 is MDHEN and CDR2 SYDVKM. CDR3 nucleotide sequence: TGTGCCAGCAGTTTAGGGCAGGGAAGTTTCAGTCGGGGCTACACCTTC. Protein: CASSLGQGSFSRGYTF.

This clonotype was counted a single time. Mismatch with germline at one junction end may stem from a read error. The chain has TRBV7-2 and TRBJ2-1; 9 nucleotides align to TRBD2. Germline CDR1 is SGHTA and CDR2 is FQGNSA. The CDR3 extends over 15 amino acids. This CDR3 reads CASSLNLAGYKEQFF. CDR3 nucleotides: TGTGCCAGCAGCTTAAACCTAGCGGGATACAAAGAGCAGTTCTTC. Full variable domain (rest looked up from reference TRBV7-2 and TRBJ2-1): GAGVSQSPSNKVTEKGKDVELRCDPISGHTALYWYRQSLGQGLEFLIYFQGNSAPDKSGLPSDRFSAERTGGSVSTLTIQRTQQEDSAVYLCASSLNLAGYKEQFFGPGTRLTVL.

This clonotype qualifies as medium-sized. The CDR3 loop reads CASSLERPHNEQFF. The CDR3, as DNA: TGTGCCAGCAGCTTAGAACGGCCACACAATGAGCAGTTCTTC. The chain combines TRBV11-2 with TRBJ2-1; no definite D call. The CDR3 sequence is 14 residues long. The V and J ends lost 0 bases and 5 bases respectively, with 8 bases between them. Germline CDR1 and CDR2: SGHAT and FQNNGV.

The V and J genes are TRBV28 and TRBJ2-7, with 9 positions matching TRBD2. After removal of 6 bases from V and 6 bases from J, the junction contained 15 bases not matched to a gene. Germline CDR1 is MDHEN and CDR2 is SYDVKM. This CDR3 has 16 amino acids. CDR3 protein: CASRPEVAGGTFEQYF. The CDR3 DNA is TGTGCCAGCAGACCAGAGGTGGCGGGAGGGACGTTCGAGCAGTACTTC.

On this clonotype itself: The junction and the germline gene differ at one end; a read error may be behind it. The rearrangement uses TRBV4-1 and TRBJ2-7; maybe TRBD2 (7 bases). The CDR3 runs to 14 residues. The germline CDR1 and CDR2 sequences are MGHRA and YSYEKL. The CDR3 nucleotides read TGCGCCAGCAGCCACGGTCCAGGGGACTACGAACAGTACTTC. This encodes CASSHGPGDYEQYF.

About this clonotype itself: A junction boundary mismatches the germline segment, possibly from a read error. The chain employs TRBV12-3 or TRBV12-4 and TRBJ2-3; weak D call: TRBD2 (6 bases). The CDR3 is 18 amino acids. This chain's CDR3 is CASSFFLAGGLEGDTQYF. The CDR3 nucleotides read TGTGCCAGCAGTTTCTTTCTCGCGGGCGGCCTGGAGGGCGATACACAGTATTTT.

As for this clonotype: This is likely a read error, given that the CDR3 carries no conserved phenylalanine or tryptophan at its end. V and J are TRBV11-3 and TRBJ2-7, with a possible D match to TRBD2 (6 bases). CDR3 length: 14 residues. The germline gives CDR1 SGHNT, CDR2 YENEEA. In DNA form, the CDR3 reads TGTGCCAGTAGCTTAAGCGGGCGGGAACACGAGCAGTACCTC. It yields the protein CASSLSGREHEQYL.

Comment on this clonotype: At one end the junction does not follow the germline gene, possibly because of a read error. The rearrangement uses TRBV6-2 or TRBV6-3 and TRBJ2-1; 9 bases are a match to TRBD1. The CDR3 consists of 14 residues. Per germline, CDR1 MNHEY and CDR2 SVGEGT. The CDR3: CASSRGTGFIEQFF. In nucleotides, the CDR3 is TGTGCAAGCAGTCGCGGGACAGGGTTCATCGAGCAGTTCTTC.

The gene calls are TRBV11-3 and TRBJ2-1, with D possibly TRBD1 on 7 matching bases. V dropped 10 bases and J dropped 6 bases, with 22 bases sitting between them. CDR3 length: 15 amino acids. Germline lookup yields CDR1 SGHNT and CDR2 YENEEA. The CDR3 region is CAIGGGRRGFNEQFF. The CDR3 coding sequence is TGTGCCATCGGAGGGGGCAGGAGGGGGTTCAATGAGCAGTTCTTC.

By frequency in the sample, this clonotype is medium-sized. This sequence joins TRBV29-1 and TRBJ2-1; D is unresolved. The V gene's germline CDR1 is SQVTM and CDR2 ANQGSEA. Trimming shortened V by 3 bases and J by 10 bases, and 19 bases separated the two germline ends. The length of the CDR3 is 14 residues. The chain's CDR3 is CSVDGYRTHEEQFF. DNA for the CDR3: TGCAGCGTTGATGGATATCGAACCCACGAAGAGCAGTTCTTC.

This clonotype was seen repeatedly, ten times or more. This chain uses TRBV5-6 with TRBJ1-2; D is perhaps TRBD1 (6 bases). CDR1 SGHDT and CDR2 YYEEEE come from the germline V gene. Trimming removed 1 base at V and 4 bases at J, with 20 bases between. This CDR3 region has 17 residues. The DNA of the CDR3 is TGTGCCAGCAGCTTGAGGGCGACAGGACTCAGGGCCTATGGCTACACCTTC. Amino acids: CASSLRATGLRAYGYTF. Using reference TRBV5-6 and TRBJ1-2 for the parts outside the CDR3, the full variable domain is DAGVTQSPTHLIKTRGQQVTLRCSPKSGHDTVSWYQQALGQGPQFIFQYYEEEERQRGNFPDRFSGHQFPNYSSELNVNALLLGDSALYLCASSLRATGLRAYGYTFGSGTRLTVV.

In this sample, this clonotype is medium-sized. The genes are TRBV11-3 and TRBJ2-1; D is undetermined. The germline V and J ends were trimmed by 4 bases and 0 bases, with 7 bases remaining between them. The CDR3 contains 14 residues. CDR1 and CDR2 (germline): SGHNT, YENEEA. In DNA, the CDR3 is TGTGCCAGCAGCTCCCAGAGCTCCTACAATGAGCAGTTCTTC. Encoded protein: CASSSQSSYNEQFF.

On this clonotype itself: At one boundary the junction diverges from the germline segment, which might be a read error. The rearrangement uses TRBV4-1 and TRBJ2-1; D ambiguous. CDR3 length equals 14 residues. The germline V gene has CDR1 MGHRA and CDR2 YSYEKL. The CDR3 spells CSSSHVSGVGEQFF. The CDR3 DNA is TGCTCCAGCAGCCATGTCTCAGGCGTAGGTGAGCAGTTCTTC.